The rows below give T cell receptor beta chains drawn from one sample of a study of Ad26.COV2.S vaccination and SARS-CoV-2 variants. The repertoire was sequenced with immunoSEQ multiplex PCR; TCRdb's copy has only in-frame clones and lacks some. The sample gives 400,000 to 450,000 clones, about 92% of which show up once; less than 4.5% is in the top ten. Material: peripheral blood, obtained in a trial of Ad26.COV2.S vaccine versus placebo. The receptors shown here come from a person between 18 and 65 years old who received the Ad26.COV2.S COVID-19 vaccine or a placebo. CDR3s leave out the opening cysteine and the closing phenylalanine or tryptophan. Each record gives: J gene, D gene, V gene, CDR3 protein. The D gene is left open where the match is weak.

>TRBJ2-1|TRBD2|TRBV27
ASSSKPGLASPHDEQF
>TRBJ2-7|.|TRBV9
ASSVESGGALYEQY
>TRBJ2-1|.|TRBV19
ASSILGSSYNEQF
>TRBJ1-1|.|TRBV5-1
ASSLEGIEAF
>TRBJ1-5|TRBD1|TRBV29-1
SDPRERGQHNQPQH
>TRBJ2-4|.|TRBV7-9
ASSLGTDKNIQY
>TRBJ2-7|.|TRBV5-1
ASSLAVGDEQY
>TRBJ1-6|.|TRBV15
ATSRNRATNSPLH
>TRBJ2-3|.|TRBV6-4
ASSPEGTDTQY
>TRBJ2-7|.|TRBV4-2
ASSQDPGDSSYEQY
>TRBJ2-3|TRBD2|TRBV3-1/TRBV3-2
ASSRLLAASTDTQY
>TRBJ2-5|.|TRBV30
AWSLGAIETQY
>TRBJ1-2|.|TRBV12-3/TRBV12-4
ASSLRSRGYT
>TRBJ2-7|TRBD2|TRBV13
ASSWEGRGTYEQY
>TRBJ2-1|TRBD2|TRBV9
ASSTGTSGRRDNEQF
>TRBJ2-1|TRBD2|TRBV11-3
ASSSTSGVNEQF
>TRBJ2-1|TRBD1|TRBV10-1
ASSETDRGRYRNSYNEQF